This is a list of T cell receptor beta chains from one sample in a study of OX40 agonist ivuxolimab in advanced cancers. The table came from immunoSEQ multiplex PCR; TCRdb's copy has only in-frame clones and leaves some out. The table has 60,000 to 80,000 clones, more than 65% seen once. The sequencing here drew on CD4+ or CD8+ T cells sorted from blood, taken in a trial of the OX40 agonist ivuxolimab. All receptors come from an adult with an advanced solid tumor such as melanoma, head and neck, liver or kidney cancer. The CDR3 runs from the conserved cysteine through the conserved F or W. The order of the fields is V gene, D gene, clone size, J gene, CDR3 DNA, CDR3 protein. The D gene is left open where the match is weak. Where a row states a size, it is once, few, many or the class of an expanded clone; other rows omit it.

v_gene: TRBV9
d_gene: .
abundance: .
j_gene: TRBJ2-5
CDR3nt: TGTGCCAGCAGCGTATCGGCAGGGGCAGAGACCCAGTACTTC
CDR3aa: CASSVSAGAETQYF

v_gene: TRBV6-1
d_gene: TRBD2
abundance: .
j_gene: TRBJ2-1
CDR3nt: TGTGCCAGCAGTGGGCAGAGCGGGAGGGGATACAATGAGCAGTTCTTC
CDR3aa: CASSGQSGRGYNEQFF

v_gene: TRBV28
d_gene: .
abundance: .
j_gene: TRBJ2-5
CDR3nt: TGTGCCAGCAGTGCGACAGTGGCTGAGACCCAGTACTTC
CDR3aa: CASSATVAETQYF

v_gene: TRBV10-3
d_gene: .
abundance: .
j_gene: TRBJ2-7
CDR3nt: TGTGCCATCAGTGGATCCTACGAGCAGTACTTC
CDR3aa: CAISGSYEQYF

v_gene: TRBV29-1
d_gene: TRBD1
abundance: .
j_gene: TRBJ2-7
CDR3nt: TGCAGCGTTGTAGAGGGGGCCGCTGGCGAGCAGTACTTC
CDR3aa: CSVVEGAAGEQYF

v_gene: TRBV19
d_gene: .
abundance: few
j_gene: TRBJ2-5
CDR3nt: TGTGCCAGTAGTGTCAACAGCGAAGAGACCCAGTACTTC
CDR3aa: CASSVNSEETQYF

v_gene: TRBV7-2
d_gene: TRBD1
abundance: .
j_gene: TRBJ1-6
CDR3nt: TGTGCCAGCGGATGGGGGACAGGGGCTTATTCACCCCTCCACTTT
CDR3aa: CASGWGTGAYSPLHF

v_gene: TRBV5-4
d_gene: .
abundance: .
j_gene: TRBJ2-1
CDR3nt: TGTGCCAGCAGCACCCAGCTGAACAATGAGCAGTTCTTC
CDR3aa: CASSTQLNNEQFF

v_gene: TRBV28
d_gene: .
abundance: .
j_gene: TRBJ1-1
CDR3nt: TGTGCCAGCAGTTCTCTAATAAACACTGAAGCTTTCTTT
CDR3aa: CASSSLINTEAFF

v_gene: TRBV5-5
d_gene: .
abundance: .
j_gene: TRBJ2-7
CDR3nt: TGTGCCAGCAGCTGGGGGGTGGCAAAGCACTACGAGCAGTACTTC
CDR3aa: CASSWGVAKHYEQYF

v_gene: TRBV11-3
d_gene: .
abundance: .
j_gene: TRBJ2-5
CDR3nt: TGTGCCAGCAGCATTGGACAGAGTGAGACCCAGTACTTC
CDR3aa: CASSIGQSETQYF

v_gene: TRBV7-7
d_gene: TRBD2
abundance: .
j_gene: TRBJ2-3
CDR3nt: TGTGCTAGCAGCCCCGGACTAGCGGGTAGCACAGATACGCAGTATTTT
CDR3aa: CASSPGLAGSTDTQYF

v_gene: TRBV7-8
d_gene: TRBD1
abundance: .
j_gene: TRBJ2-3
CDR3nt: TGTGCCAGCAGCTTAGCAGCGGACAGGGGGCAGACAGATACGCAGTATTTT
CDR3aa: CASSLAADRGQTDTQYF

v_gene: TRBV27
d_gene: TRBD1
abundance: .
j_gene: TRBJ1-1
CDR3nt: TGTGCCAGCAGTTTATCGATTAGGGGGCTTAGAATGAACACTGAAGCTTTCTTT
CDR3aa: CASSLSIRGLRMNTEAFF

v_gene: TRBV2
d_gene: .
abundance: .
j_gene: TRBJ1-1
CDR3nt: TGTGCCAGCACCTCTGCCAGCACTGAAGCTTTCTTT
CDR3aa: CASTSASTEAFF

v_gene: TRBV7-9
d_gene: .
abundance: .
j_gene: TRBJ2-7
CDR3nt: TGTGCCAGCAGCCCCTCCCGAGGCTTCTCGAGCCCAGGCGAACAGTACTTC
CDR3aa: CASSPSRGFSSPGEQYF

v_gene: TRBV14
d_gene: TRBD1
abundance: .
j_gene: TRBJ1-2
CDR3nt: TGTGCCAGCAGCCGAGAGACAGGGGGCGGCTATGGCTACACCTTC
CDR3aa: CASSRETGGGYGYTF

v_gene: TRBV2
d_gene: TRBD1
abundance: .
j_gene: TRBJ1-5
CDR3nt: TGTGCCAGCAGTAGGGACAGAGATCAGCCCCAGCATTTT
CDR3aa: CASSRDRDQPQHF

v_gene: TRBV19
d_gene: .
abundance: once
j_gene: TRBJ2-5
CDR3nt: TGTGCCAGTAGCCCGCGATCAACCCAAGAGACCCAGTACTTC
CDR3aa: CASSPRSTQETQYF

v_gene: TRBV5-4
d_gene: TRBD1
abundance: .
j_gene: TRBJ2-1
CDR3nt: TGTGCCAGCAGCTTTGAGCAGGGGGCTTACAATGAGCAGTTCTTC
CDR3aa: CASSFEQGAYNEQFF

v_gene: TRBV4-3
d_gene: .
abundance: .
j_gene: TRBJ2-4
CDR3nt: TGCGCCAGCAGCCAATCTCGACTATTAGCCAAAAACATTCAGTACTTC
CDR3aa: CASSQSRLLAKNIQYF

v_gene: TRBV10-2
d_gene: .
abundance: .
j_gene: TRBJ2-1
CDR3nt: TGCGCCAGCAGTGTGGGGCGGGGACGGGACCTTGAGCAGTTCTTC
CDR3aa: CASSVGRGRDLEQFF

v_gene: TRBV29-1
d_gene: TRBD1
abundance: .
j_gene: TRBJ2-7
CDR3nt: TGCAGCGTTGCGGGGACAGGGGTCCTCCAGGGGCAGTACTTC
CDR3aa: CSVAGTGVLQGQYF

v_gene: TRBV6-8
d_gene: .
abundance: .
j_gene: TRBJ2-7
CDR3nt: TGTGCCAGCAGCCCTTCCTACGAGCAGTACTTC
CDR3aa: CASSPSYEQYF

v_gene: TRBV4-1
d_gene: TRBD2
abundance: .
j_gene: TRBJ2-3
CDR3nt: TGCGCCAGCAGCACCTCTAGACTAGCGGGAGTTGCCGATACGCAGTATTTT
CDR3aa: CASSTSRLAGVADTQYF

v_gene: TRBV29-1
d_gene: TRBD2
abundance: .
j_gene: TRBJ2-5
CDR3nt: TGCAGCCTAGGGGAGGGAGAGACCCAGTACTTC
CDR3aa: CSLGEGETQYF

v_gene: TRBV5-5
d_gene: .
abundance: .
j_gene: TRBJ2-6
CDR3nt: TGTGCCAGCAGCTTGGATTCTGGGGCCAACGTCCTGACTTTC
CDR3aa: CASSLDSGANVLTF

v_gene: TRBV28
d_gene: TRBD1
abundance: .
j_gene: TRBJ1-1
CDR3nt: TGTGCCAGCAGTTTAGTTACGGACAGGGGGCGTATGGCTGAAGCTTTCTTT
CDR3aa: CASSLVTDRGRMAEAFF

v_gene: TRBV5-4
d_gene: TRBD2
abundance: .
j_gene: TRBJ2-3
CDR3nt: TGTGCCAGCAGCTTGGGCGGACTAGCGGGATTAAAGATTAGCACAGATACGCAGTATTTT
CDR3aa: CASSLGGLAGLKISTDTQYF

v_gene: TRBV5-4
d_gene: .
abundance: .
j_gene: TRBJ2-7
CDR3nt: TGTGCCAGCAGCCTATACAGGGACCAGGGTTTCTACGAGCAGTACTTC
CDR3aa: CASSLYRDQGFYEQYF

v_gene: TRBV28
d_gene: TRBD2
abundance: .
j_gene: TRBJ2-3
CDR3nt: TGTGCCAGCAGTTTAGGGGGGGCTAGCGGGAGCTATACGCAGTATTTT
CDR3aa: CASSLGGASGSYTQYF

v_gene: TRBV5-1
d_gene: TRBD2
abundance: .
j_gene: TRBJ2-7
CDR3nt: TGCGCCAGCAGCTTGAGCGGGAGTCCCTACGAGCAGTACTTC
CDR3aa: CASSLSGSPYEQYF

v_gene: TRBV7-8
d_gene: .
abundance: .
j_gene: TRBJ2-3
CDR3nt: TGTGCCAGCAGCTTACCGCGTAGGGCGCTAGCGAAGGCAGATACGCAGTATTTT
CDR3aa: CASSLPRRALAKADTQYF

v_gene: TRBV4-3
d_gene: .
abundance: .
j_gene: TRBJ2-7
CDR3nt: TGCGCCAGCAGCCAAGTGGCAGGACCCTACGAGCAGTACTTC
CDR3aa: CASSQVAGPYEQYF

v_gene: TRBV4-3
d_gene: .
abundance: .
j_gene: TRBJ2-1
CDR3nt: TGCGCCAGCAGCCAAGATAGGGCTAGCCTTGAGCAGTTCTTC
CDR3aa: CASSQDRASLEQFF

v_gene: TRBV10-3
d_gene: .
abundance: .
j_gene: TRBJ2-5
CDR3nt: TGTGCCATCAGTGGACGAGTCCAAGAGACCCAGTACTTC
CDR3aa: CAISGRVQETQYF

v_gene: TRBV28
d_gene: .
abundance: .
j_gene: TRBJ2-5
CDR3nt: TGTGCCAGCAGTTTCCGCGGAAGATACGAGACCCAGTACTTC
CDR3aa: CASSFRGRYETQYF

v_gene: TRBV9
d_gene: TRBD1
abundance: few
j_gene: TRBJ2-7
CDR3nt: TGTGCCAGCAGCGTGGGAACGGGACAGAGCTCCTACGAGCAGTACTTC
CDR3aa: CASSVGTGQSSYEQYF

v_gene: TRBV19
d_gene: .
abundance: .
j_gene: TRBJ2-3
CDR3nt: TGTGCCAGTAGTTTGGTAGCATGGGATACGCAGTATTTT
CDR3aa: CASSLVAWDTQYF

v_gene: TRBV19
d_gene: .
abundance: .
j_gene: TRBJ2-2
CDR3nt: TGTGCCACCAGTAACACCGGGGAGCTGTTTTTT
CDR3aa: CATSNTGELFF

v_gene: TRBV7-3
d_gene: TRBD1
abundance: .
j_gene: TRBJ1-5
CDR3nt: TGTGCCAGCAGCTCGGGAGGACAGGGGTACTGGGAGCCCCAGCATTTT
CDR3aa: CASSSGGQGYWEPQHF

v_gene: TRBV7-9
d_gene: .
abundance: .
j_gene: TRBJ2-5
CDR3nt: TGTGCCAGCAGCTTACTACCAAAAGAGACCCAGTACTTC
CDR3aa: CASSLLPKETQYF

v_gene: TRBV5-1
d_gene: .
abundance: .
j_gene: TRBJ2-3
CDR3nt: TGCGCCAGCAGCTTGGCCGTGGATACAGATACGCAGTATTTT
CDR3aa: CASSLAVDTDTQYF

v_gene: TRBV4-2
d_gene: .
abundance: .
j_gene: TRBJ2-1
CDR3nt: TGTGCCAGCAGCCAAGAGAGGGAGGAGAATGAGCAGTTCTTC
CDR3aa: CASSQEREENEQFF

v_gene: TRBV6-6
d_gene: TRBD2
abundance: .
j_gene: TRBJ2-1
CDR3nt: TGTGCCAGCAGGAAAAACGAGCGGGACTCACACGGGGGGCAGTTCTTC
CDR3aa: CASRKNERDSHGGQFF

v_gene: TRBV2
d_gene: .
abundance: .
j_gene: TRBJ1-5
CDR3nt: TGTGCCAGCACGTGGCAGCAAAGCAATCAGCCCCAGCATTTT
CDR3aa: CASTWQQSNQPQHF

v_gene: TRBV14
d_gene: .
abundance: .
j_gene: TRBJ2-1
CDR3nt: TGTGCCAGCAGCACGAGTCCATTGGGGAGCTCCTACAATGAGCAGTTCTTC
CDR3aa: CASSTSPLGSSYNEQFF

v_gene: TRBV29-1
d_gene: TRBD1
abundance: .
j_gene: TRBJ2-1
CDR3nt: TGCAGCGGGGTGACAGGGGCTGGTGAGCAGTTCTTC
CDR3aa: CSGVTGAGEQFF

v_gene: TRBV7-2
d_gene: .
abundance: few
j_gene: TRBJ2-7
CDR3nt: TGTGCCAGCATGTCGTCCTACGAGCAGTACTTC
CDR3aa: CASMSSYEQYF

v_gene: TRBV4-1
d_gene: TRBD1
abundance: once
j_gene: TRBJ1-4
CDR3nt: TGCGCCAGCAGCCAACGGACAGGGGATGAAAAACTGTTTTTT
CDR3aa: CASSQRTGDEKLFF

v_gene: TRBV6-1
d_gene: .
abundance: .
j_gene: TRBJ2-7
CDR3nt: TGTGCCATCCGACCCTGGGGTTCGAGCGAGCAGTACTTC
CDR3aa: CAIRPWGSSEQYF

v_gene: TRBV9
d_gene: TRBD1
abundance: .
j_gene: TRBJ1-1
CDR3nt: TGTGCCAGCAGCGCCGTAGGACAGGGTGTCTCTGAAGCTTTCTTT
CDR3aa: CASSAVGQGVSEAFF

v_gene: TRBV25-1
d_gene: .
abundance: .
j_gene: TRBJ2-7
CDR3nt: TGTGCCAGCAGTGAACCCCCCCAGATCGAGCAGTACTTC
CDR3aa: CASSEPPQIEQYF

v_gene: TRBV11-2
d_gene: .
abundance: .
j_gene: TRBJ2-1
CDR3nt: TGTGCCAGCAGCTTAGCAGGGTTGAATGAGCAGTTCTTC
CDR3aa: CASSLAGLNEQFF